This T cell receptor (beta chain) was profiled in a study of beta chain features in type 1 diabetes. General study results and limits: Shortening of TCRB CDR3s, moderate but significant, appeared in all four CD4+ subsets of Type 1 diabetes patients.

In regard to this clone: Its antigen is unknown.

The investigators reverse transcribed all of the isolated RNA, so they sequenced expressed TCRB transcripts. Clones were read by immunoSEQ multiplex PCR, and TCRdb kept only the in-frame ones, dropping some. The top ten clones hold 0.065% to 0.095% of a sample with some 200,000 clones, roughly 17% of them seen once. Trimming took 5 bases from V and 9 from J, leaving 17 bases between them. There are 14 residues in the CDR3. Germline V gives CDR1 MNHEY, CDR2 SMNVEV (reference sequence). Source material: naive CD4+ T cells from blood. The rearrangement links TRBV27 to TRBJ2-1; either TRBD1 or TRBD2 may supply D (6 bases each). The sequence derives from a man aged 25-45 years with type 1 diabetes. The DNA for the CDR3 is TGTGCCAGCAGTGCCCCTCGGCGGGACATTGAGCAGTTCTTC. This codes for CASSAPRRDIEQFF.